These 10 T cell receptor beta chains share one sample of origin, sequenced in a study of identical twins. One entry per CDR3 protein, called by TCRdb with MiXCR from the 5' RACE reads. The table shows 600,000 to 800,000 distinct CDR3 sequences, with 21% occurring only once. The same sample was also studied in work on T cells expressing NK-cell markers.

Sequencing was done on a sample of PBMCs. These receptors were collected from a woman younger than 35 in good health.

The V and J genes are TRBV20-1 and TRBJ2-7; 11 bases match TRBD1. CDR3 length: 14 residues. V was pared by 8 bases and J by 0 bases, with 6 bases of the junction left unmatched. CDR1 is DFQATT, CDR2 SNEGSKA, per germline (reference sequence). DNA for the CDR3: TGCAGTACCTCCGGGACAGGGGGCTCCTACGAGCAGTACTTC. Translation gives CSTSGTGGSYEQYF.

This chain joins TRBV7-8 and TRBJ2-7, with TRBD1 as a possible D gene (6 bases). The CDR3 covers 12 residues. V lost 6 bases, J lost 6 bases, and 12 bases lay in between. CDR1 and CDR2 (germline): SGHVS, FQNEAQ. Here the CDR3 reads CASSRPRGEQYF. CDR3 DNA: TGTGCCAGCAGTCGCCCCAGGGGCGAGCAGTACTTC.

This clonotype was seen ten or more times. V and J are TRBV5-6 and TRBJ1-5; 7 bases align to TRBD1. Per germline, CDR1 SGHDT and CDR2 YYEEEE. This CDR3 has 17 amino acids. After removal of 0 bases from V and 6 bases from J, the junction contained 12 bases not matched to a gene. The CDR3 protein is CASSLGHRGPGGQPQHF. The DNA for the CDR3 is TGTGCCAGCAGCTTGGGACACAGGGGACCGGGTGGTCAGCCCCAGCATTTT.

This sequence joins TRBV12-3 or TRBV12-4 and TRBJ2-3, with D tentatively TRBD1 (6 bases). The CDR3 spans 15 residues. Deletions cut 9 bases from V and 0 bases from J, with 16 bases between. The CDR3 DNA reads as TGTGCCAGTAAGGGACAAGGCTCTAGCACAGATACGCAGTATTTT. This encodes CASKGQGSSTDTQYF.

V gene TRBV5-5 combines with J gene TRBJ1-6; 9 bases line up with TRBD1. CDR1 is SGHKS, CDR2 YYEKEE, per germline (reference sequence). The CDR3 runs 16 residues. V trimming: 4 bases; J trimming: 2 bases; junction bases outside the gene matches: 4. The CDR3 sequence is CASSPDRGTYNSPLHF. The CDR3 bases are TGTGCCAGCAGCCCGGACAGGGGAACCTATAATTCACCCCTCCACTTT.

The chain is built from TRBV20-1 and TRBJ2-7; D possibly uses TRBD1 or TRBD2 (6 bases each). The germline V gene encodes CDR1 DFQATT and CDR2 SNEGSKA (reference sequence). The V gene lost 6 bases and the J gene lost 6 bases, with 12 bases spanning the gap. This CDR3 has 11 amino acids. The CDR3 loop reads CSAGGRVEQYF. DNA of the CDR3: TGCAGTGCCGGGGGCAGGGTCGAGCAGTACTTC.

Only a few counts were recorded for this clonotype. In DNA form, the CDR3 reads TGTGCCAGCAGGCCTACTAGCGGGAACACAGATACGCAGTATTTT. Its protein product is CASRPTSGNTDTQYF. V gene TRBV6-1 combines with J gene TRBJ2-3; 10 positions match TRBD2. The junction had 5 bases not matched to a gene; V was cut back by 6 bases and J by 2 bases. The CDR3 totals 15 residues. Germline CDR1 reads MNHNS; CDR2 reads SASEGT.

At least ten counts were recorded for this clonotype. The V gene is TRBV2, the J gene TRBJ2-7; possible D gene TRBD2, 5 bases. V was pared by 7 bases and J by 6 bases, with 10 bases between. The germline CDR1 and CDR2 sequences are SNHLY and FYNNEI. The CDR3 is made up of 11 amino acids. Written as DNA, the CDR3 is TGTGCCAGCACCCGGGGAGCCGAGCAGTACTTC. It translates to CASTRGAEQYF.

This clonotype has a handful of counts. V and J are TRBV20-1 and TRBJ2-7, with 7 bases matching TRBD2. From germline, CDR1 is DFQATT and CDR2 SNEGSKA (reference sequence). V was pared by 3 bases and J by 0 bases, with 8 bases of the junction left unmatched. This CDR3 is 15 amino acids long. CDR3 protein: CSARALGGSSYEQYF. CDR3 in DNA: TGCAGTGCTAGGGCGTTGGGGGGGAGCTCCTACGAGCAGTACTTC.

This clonotype was seen only a few times. The chain is built from TRBV6-5 and TRBJ2-7, with D possibly being TRBD1 (5 bases). V lost 8 bases and J lost 2, with 10 bases in between. This CDR3 spans 12 amino acids. CDR1 and CDR2 (germline): MNHEY, SVGAGI. CDR3 DNA sequence: TGTGCCAGCCGGACACTTACCTACGAGCAGTACTTC. It yields the protein CASRTLTYEQYF.